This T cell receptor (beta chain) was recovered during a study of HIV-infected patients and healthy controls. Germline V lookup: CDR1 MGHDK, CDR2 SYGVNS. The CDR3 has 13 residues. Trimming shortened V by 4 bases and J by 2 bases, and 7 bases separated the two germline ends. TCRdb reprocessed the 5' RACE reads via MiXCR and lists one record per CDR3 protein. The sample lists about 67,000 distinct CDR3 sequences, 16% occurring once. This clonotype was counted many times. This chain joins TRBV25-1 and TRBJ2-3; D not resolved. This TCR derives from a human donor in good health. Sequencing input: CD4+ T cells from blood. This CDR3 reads CASSGDNTDTQYF. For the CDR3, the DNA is TGTGCCAGCAGTGGCGACAACACAGATACGCAGTATTTT.